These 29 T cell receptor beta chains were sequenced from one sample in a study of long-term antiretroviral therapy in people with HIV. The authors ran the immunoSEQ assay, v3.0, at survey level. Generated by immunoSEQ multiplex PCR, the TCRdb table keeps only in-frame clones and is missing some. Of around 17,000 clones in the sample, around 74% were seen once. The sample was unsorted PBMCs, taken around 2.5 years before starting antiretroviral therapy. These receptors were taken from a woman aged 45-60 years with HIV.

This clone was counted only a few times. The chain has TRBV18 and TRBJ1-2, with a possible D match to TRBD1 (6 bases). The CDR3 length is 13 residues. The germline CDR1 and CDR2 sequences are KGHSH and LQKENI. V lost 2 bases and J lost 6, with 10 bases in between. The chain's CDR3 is CASSPGGQHGYTF. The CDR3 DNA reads TGTGCCAGCTCACCAGGGGGCCAGCATGGCTACACCTTC.

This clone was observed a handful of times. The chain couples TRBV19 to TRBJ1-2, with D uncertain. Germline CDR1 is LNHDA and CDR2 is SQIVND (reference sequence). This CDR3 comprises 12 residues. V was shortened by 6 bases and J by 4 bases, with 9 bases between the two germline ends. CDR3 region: CASRDSIYGYTF. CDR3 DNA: TGTGCCAGTAGGGACTCAATCTATGGCTACACCTTC.

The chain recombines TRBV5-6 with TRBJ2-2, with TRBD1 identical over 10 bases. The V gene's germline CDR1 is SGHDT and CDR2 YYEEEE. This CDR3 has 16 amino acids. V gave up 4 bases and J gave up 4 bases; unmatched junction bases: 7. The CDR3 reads CASSPWTGGSTGELFF. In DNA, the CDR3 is TGTGCCAGCAGCCCCTGGACAGGGGGAAGCACCGGGGAGCTGTTTTTT.

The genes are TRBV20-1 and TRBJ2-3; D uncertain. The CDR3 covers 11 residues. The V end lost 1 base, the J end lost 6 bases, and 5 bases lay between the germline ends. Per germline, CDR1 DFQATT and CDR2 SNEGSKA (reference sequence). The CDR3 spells CSARGGDTQYF. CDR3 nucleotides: TGCAGTGCTAGAGGGGGTGATACGCAGTATTTT.

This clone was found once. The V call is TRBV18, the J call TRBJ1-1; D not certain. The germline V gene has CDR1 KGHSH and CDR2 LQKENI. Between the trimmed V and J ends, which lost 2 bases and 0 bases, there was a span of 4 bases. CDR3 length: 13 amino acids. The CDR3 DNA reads TGTGCCAGCTCACCAGAGATGAACACTGAAGCTTTCTTT. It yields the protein CASSPEMNTEAFF.

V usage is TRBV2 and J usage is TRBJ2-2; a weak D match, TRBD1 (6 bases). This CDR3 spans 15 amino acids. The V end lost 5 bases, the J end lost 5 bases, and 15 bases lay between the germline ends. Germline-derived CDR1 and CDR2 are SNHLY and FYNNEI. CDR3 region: CASSRPQQGTGELFF. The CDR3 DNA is TGTGCCAGCAGTCGACCCCAACAGGGAACCGGGGAGCTGTTTTTT.

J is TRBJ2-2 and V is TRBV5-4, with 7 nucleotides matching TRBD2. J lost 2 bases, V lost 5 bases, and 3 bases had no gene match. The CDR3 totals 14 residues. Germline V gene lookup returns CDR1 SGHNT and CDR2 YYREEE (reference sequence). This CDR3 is CASRPGGNTGELFF. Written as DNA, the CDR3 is TGTGCCAGCAGGCCGGGAGGAAACACCGGGGAGCTGTTTTTT.

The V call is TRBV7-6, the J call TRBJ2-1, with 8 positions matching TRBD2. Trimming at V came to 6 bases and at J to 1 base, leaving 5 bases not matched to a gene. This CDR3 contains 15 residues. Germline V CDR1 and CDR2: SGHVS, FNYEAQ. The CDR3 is CASRSSGGSYNEQFF. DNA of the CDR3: TGTGCCAGCAGATCGAGCGGGGGTTCCTACAATGAGCAGTTCTTC.

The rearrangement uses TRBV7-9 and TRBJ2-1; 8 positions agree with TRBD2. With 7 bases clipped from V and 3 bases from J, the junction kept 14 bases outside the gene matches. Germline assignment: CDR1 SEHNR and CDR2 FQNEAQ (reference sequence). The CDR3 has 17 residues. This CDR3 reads CASNGGVAGPNYNEQFF. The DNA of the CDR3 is TGTGCCAGCAACGGGGGAGTAGCGGGGCCAAACTACAATGAGCAGTTCTTC.

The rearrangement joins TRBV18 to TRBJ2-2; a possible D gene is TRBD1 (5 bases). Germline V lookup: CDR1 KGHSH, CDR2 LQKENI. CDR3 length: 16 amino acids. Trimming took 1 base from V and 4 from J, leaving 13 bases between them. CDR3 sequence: CASSPQRGIGTGELFF. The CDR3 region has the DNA TGTGCCAGCTCACCACAAAGGGGCATTGGCACCGGGGAGCTGTTTTTT.

The CDR3 DNA reads as TGTGCCAGCAGTTTTGAAGAGACCCAGTACTTC. It yields the protein CASSFEETQYF. V is TRBV6-6 and J is TRBJ2-5, with no clear D. The CDR3 runs to 11 residues. Per germline, CDR1 MNHNY and CDR2 SVGAGI (reference sequence). Trimming took 4 bases from V and 3 from J, leaving 3 bases between them.

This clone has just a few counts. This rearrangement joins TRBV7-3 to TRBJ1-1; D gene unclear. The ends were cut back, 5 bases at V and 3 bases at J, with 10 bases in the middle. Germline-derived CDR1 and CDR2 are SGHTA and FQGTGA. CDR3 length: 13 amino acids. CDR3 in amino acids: CASSHHVDTEAFF. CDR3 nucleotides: TGTGCCAGCAGCCACCACGTCGACACTGAAGCTTTCTTT.

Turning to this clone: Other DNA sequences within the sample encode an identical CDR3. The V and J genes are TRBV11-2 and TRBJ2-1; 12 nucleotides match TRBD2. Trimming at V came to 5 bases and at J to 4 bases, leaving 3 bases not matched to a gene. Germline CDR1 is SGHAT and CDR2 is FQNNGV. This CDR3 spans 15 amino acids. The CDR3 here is CASSHTSGGYNEQFF. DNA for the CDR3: TGTGCCAGCAGCCATACTAGCGGGGGGTACAATGAGCAGTTCTTC.

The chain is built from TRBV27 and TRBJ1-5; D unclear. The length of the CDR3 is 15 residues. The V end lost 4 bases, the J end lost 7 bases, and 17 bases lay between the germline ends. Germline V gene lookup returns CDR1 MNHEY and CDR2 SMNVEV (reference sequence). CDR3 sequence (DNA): TGTGCCAGCAGTTCCCGTCGACATGTCGGCCAGCCCCAGCATTTT. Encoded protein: CASSSRRHVGQPQHF.

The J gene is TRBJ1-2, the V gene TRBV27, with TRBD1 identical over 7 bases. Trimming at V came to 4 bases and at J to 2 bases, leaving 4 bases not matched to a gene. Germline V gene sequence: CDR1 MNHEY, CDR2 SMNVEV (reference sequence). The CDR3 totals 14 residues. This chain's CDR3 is CASSSTGDNYGYTF. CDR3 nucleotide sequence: TGTGCCAGCAGTTCCACAGGGGACAACTATGGCTACACCTTC.

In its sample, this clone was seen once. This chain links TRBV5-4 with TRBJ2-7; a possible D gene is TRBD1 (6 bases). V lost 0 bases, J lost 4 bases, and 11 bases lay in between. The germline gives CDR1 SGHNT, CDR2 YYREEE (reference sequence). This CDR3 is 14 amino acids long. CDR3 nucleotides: TGTGCCAGCAGCTTGGCCGGGACACTTTACGAGCAGTACTTC. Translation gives CASSLAGTLYEQYF.

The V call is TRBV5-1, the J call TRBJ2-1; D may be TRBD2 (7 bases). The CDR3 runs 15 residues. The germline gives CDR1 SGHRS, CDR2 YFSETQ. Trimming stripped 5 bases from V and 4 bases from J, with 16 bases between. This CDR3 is CASRREGGVYNEQFF. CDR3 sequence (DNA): TGCGCCAGCAGGAGGGAGGGGGGGGTTTACAATGAGCAGTTCTTC.

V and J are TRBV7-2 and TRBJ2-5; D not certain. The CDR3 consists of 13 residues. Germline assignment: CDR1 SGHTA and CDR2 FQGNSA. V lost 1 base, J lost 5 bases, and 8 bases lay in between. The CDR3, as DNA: TGTGCCAGCAGCTTAGTTAGGGATGAGACCCAGTACTTC. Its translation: CASSLVRDETQYF.

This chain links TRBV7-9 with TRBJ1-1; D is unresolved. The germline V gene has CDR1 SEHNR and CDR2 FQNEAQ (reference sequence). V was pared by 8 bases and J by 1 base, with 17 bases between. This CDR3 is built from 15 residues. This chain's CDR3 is CASLHFWVPNTEAFF. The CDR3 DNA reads TGTGCCAGCCTACACTTTTGGGTTCCGAACACTGAAGCTTTCTTT.

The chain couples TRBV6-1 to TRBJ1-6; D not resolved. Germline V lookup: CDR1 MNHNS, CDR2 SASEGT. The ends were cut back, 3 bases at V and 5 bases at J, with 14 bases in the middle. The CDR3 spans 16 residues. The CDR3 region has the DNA TGTGCCAGCAGTGATCGGGATTTGCTAGATAATTCACCCCTCCACTTT. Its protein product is CASSDRDLLDNSPLHF.

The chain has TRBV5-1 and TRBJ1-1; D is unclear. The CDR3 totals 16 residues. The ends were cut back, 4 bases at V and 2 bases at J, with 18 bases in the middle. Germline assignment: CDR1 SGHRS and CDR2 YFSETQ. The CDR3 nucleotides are TGCGCCAGCAGCCCCCACGGGTTCGATAGCAACACTGAAGCTTTCTTT. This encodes CASSPHGFDSNTEAFF.

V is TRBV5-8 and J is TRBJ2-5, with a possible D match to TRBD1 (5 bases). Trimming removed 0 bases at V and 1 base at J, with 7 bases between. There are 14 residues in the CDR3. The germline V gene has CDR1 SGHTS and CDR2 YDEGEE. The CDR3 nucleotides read TGTGCCAGCAGCTTGGAGGGGCGCCAAGAGACCCAGTACTTC. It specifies CASSLEGRQETQYF. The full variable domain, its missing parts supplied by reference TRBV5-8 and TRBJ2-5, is EAGVTQSPTHLIKTRGQQATLRCSPISGHTSVYWYQQALGLGLQFLLWYDEGEERNRGNFPPRFSGRQFPNYSSELNVNALELEDSALYLCASSLEGRQETQYFGPGTRLLVL.

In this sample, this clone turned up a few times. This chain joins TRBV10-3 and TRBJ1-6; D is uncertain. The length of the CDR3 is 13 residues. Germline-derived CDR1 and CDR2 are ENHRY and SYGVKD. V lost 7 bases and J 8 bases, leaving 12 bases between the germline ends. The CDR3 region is CAITPFTDSPLHF. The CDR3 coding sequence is TGTGCCATCACGCCCTTCACCGATTCACCCCTCCACTTT.

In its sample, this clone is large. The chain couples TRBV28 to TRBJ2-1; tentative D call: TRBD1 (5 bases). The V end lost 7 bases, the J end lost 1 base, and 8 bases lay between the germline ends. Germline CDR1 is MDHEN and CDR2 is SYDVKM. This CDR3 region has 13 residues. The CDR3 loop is CASIRGSYNEQFF. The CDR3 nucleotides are TGTGCCAGCATTAGGGGATCCTACAATGAGCAGTTCTTC. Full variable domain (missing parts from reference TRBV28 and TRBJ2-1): DVKVTQSSRYLVKRTGEKVFLECVQDMDHENMFWYRQDPGLGLRLIYFSYDVKMKEKGDIPEGYSVSREKKERFSLILESASTNQTSMYLCASIRGSYNEQFFGPGTRLTVL.

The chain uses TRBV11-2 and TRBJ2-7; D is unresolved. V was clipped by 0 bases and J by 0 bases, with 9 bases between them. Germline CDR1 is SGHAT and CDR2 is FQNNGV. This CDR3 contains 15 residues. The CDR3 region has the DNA TGTGCCAGCAGCTTAGAATCCGTTTACTCCTACGAGCAGTACTTC. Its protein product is CASSLESVYSYEQYF.

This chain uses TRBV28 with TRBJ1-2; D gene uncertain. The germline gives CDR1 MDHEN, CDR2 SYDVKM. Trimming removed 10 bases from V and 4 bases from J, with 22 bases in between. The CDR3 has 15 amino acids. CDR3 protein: CATSSYLDGTYGYTF. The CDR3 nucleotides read TGTGCCACCTCGTCCTACTTGGACGGAACCTATGGCTACACCTTC.

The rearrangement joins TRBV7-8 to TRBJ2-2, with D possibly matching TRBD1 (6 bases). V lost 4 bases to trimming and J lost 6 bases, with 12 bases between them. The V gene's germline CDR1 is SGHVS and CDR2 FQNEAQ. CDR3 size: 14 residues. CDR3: CASSSTNRAGELFF. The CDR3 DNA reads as TGTGCCAGCAGCTCGACTAACAGGGCCGGGGAGCTGTTTTTT.

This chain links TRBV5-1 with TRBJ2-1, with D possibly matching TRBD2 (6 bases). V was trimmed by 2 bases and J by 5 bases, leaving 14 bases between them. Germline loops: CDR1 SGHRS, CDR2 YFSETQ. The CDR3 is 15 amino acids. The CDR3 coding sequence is TGCGCCAGCAGCTTCTACCTTAGCGGAAACAATGAGCAGTTCTTC. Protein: CASSFYLSGNNEQFF.

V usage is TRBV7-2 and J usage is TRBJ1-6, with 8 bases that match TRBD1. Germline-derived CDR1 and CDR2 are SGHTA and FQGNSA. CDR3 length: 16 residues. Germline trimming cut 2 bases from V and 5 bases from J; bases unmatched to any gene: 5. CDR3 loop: CASSLQGQGNNSPLHF. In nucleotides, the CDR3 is TGTGCCAGCAGCTTACAAGGACAGGGTAATAATTCACCCCTCCACTTT.